This T cell receptor (beta chain) is from a study of T cell responses to AZD1222 COVID-19 vaccine. Notes on the study in general: Across spike, vaccine-associated CD4 TCRs were found, dominant at 160-218 and 743-854. White British people made up most donors, females outnumbered males, and clonal diversity was possibly underestimated. Targeting of unmutated variant regions was reportedly seen in nearly half of spike-specific TCRs.

Of note for this clone: Antigen: not known.

Some clones are missing from TCRdb's copy, which holds only in-frame ones; the method was immunoSEQ multiplex PCR. The table has about 60,000 clones, about 85% seen once. Deletions cut 2 bases from V and 4 bases from J, with 11 bases between. CDR3 length: 14 residues. The germline CDR1 and CDR2 sequences are SGHAT and FQNNGV. Material: peripheral blood, obtained on day 0 of AZD1222 vaccination. The receptor was isolated from an adult in good health. This chain uses TRBV11-2 with TRBJ2-5; D ambiguous. The CDR3 bases are TGTGCCAGCAGCTTATCGGGTTCCGGAGAGACCCAGTACTTC. Its protein is CASSLSGSGETQYF.